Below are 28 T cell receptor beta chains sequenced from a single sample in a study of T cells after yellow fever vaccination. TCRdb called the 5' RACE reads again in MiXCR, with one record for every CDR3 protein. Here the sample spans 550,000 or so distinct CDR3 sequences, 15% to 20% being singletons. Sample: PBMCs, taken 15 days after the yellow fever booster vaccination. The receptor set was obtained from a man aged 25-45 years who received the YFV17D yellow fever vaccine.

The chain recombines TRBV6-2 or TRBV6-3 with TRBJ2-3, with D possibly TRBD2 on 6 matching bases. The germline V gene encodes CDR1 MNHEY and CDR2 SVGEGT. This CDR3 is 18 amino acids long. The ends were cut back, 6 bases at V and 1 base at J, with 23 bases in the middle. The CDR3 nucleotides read TGTGCCAGCAGCCTTTCTCGAAGCATTCCGGGGGGCACAGATACGCAGTATTTT. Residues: CASSLSRSIPGGTDTQYF.

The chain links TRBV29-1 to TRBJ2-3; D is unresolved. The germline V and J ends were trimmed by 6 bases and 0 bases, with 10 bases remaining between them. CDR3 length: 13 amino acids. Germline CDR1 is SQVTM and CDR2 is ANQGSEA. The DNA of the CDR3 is TGCAGCGTCCGGTTATCTAGCACAGATACGCAGTATTTT. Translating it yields CSVRLSSTDTQYF.

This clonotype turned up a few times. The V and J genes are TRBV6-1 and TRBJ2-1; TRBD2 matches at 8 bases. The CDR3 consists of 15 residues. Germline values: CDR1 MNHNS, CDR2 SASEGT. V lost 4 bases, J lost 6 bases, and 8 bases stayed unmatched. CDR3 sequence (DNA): TGTGCCAGCAGTGCAAGCGGGAGTGAAGCCAATGAGCAGTTCTTC. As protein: CASSASGSEANEQFF.

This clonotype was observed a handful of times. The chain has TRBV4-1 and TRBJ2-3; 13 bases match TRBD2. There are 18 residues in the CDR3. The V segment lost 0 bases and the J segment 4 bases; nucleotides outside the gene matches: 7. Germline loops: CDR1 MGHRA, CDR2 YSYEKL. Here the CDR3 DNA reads TGCGCCAGCAGCCAAGAGCCGGGGACTAGCGGGATAGCAGATACGCAGTATTTT. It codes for CASSQEPGTSGIADTQYF.

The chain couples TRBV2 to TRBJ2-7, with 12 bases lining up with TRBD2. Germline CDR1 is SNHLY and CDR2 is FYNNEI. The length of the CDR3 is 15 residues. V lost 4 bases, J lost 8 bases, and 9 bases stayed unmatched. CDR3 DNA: TGTGCCAGCAGTGTAACTAGCGGGGGGTCTCGTCAGCAGTACTTC. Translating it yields CASSVTSGGSRQQYF.

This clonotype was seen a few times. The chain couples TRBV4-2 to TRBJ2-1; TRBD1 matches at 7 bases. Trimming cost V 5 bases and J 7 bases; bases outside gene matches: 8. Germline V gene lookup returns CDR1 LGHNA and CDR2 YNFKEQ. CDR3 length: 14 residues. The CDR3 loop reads CASSGTVRWNEQFF. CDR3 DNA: TGTGCCAGCAGCGGGACAGTTCGATGGAATGAGCAGTTCTTC.

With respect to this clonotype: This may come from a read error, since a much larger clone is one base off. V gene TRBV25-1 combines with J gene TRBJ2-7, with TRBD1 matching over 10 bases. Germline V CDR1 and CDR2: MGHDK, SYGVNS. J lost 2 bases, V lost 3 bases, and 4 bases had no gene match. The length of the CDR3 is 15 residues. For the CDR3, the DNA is TGTGCCAGCAGTGACCGGGACAGGGGTACCTACGAGCAGTACTTC. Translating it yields CASSDRDRGTYEQYF.

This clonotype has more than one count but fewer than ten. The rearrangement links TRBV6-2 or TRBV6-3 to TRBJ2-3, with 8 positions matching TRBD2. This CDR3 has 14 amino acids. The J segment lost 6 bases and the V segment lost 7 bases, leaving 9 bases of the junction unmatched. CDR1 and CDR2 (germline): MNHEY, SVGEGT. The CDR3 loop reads CASKRAGVGDTQYF. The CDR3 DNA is TGTGCCAGCAAAAGAGCGGGAGTAGGGGATACGCAGTATTTT.

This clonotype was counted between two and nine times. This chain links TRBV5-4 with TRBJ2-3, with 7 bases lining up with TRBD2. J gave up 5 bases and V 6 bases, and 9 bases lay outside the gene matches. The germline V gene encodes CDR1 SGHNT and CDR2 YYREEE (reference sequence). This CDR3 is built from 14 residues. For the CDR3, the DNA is TGTGCCAGCACCCGGGGGAGGGAGAGAGATACGCAGTATTTT. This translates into CASTRGRERDTQYF.

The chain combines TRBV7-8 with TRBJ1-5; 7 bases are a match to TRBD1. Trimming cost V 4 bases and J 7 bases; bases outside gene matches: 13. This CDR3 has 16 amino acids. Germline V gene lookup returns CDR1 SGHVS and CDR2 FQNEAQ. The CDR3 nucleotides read TGTGCCAGCAGCTCCCTAATTCGACAGGGAGGCCAGCCCCAGCATTTT. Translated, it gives CASSSLIRQGGQPQHF.

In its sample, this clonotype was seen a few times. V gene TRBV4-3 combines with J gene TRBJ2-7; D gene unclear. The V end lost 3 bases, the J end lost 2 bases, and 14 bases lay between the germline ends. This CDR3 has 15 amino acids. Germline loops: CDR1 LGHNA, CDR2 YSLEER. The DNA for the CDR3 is TGCGCCAGCAGCCAGGGCCTTGGGGTCGCCTACGAGCAGTACTTC. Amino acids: CASSQGLGVAYEQYF.

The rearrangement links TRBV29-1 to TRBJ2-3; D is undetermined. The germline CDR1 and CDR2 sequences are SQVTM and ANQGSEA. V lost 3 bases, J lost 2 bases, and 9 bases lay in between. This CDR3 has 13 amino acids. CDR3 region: CSVEPDITDTQYF. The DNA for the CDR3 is TGCAGCGTTGAGCCGGATATCACAGATACGCAGTATTTT.

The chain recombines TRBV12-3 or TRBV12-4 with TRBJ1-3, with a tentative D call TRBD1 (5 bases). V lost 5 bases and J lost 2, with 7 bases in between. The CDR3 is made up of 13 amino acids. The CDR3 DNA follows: TGTGCCAGCAGTCAGGGAGCTGGAAACACCATATATTTT. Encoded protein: CASSQGAGNTIYF.

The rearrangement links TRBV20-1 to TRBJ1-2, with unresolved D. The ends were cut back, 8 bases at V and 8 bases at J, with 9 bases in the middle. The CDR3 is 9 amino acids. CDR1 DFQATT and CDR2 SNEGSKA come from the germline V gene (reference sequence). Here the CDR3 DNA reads TGCAGTCTAACCAAAGGCTACACCTTC. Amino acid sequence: CSLTKGYTF.

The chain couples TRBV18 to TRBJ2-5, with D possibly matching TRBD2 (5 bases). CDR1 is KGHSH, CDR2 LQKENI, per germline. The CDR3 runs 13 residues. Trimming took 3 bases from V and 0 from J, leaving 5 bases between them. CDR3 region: CASSPDYQETQYF. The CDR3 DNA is TGTGCCAGCTCACCGGACTACCAAGAGACCCAGTACTTC.

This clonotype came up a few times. The CDR3 DNA follows: TGTGCCAGCAGTTATCCAGTTGTCGAGCAGTACTTC. Its translation: CASSYPVVEQYF. The V call is TRBV6-2 or TRBV6-3, the J call TRBJ2-7; D call uncertain. CDR3 size: 12 residues. Trimming removed 3 bases at V and 6 bases at J, with 9 bases between. The germline CDR1 and CDR2 sequences are MNHEY and SVGEGT.

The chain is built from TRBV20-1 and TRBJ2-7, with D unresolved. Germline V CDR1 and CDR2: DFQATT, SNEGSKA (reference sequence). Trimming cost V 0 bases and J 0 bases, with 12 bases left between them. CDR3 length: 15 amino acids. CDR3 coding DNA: TGCAGTGCTAGAGATCAACTCTTAAGCTCCTACGAGCAGTACTTC. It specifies CSARDQLLSSYEQYF.

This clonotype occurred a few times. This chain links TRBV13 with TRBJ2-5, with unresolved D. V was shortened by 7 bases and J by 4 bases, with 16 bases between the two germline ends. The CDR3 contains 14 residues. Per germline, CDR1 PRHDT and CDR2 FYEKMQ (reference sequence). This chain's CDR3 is CASTGPLHPETQYF. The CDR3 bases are TGTGCCAGCACCGGCCCACTCCACCCAGAGACCCAGTACTTC.

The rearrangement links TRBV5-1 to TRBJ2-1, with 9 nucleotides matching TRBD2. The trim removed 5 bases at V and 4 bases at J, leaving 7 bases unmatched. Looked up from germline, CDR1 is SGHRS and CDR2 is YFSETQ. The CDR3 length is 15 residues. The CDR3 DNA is TGCGCCAGCAGTTCCCCGACTAGCGGATACAATGAGCAGTTCTTC. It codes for CASSSPTSGYNEQFF.

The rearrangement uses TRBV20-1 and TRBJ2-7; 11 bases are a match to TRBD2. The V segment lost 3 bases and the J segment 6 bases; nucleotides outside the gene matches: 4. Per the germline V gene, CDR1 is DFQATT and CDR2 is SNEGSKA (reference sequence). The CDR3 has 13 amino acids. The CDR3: CSARTSGKVEQYF. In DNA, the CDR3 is TGCAGTGCTAGGACTAGCGGGAAGGTCGAGCAGTACTTC.

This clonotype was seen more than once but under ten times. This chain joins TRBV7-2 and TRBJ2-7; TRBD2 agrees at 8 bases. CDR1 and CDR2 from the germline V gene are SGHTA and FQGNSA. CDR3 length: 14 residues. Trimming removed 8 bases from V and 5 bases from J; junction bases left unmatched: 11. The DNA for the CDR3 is TGTGCCAGCCGGTCCGGGACTAGGGGTGACGAGCAGTACTTC. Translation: CASRSGTRGDEQYF.

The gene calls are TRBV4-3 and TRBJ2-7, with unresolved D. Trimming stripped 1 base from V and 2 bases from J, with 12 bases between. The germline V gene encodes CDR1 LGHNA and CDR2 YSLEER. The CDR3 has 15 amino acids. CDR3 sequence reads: CASSQGVGSTYEQYF. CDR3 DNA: TGCGCCAGCAGCCAAGGGGTGGGTTCCACCTACGAGCAGTACTTC.

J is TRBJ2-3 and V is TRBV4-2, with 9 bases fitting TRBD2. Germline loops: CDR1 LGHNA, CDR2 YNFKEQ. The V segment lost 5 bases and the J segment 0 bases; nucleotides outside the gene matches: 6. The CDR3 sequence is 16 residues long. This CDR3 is CASSSRLAASTDTQYF. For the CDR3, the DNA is TGTGCCAGCAGCTCCAGACTAGCGGCTAGCACAGATACGCAGTATTTT.

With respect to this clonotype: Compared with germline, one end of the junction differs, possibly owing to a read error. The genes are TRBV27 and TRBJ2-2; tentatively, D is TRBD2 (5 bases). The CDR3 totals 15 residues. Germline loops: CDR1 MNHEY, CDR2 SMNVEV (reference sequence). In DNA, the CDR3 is TGTGTCAGCAGGCTAGCACCGGCGTTGACCGGGGAGCTGTTTTTT. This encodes CVSRLAPALTGELFF.

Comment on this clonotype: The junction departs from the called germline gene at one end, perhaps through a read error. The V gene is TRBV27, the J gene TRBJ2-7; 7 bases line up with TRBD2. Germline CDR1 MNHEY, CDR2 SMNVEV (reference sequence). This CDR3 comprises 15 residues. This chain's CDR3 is CASSPLAGVSHEQYF. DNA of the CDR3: TGTGCCAGCAGTCCCCTGGCGGGAGTCTCCCACGAGCAGTACTTC.

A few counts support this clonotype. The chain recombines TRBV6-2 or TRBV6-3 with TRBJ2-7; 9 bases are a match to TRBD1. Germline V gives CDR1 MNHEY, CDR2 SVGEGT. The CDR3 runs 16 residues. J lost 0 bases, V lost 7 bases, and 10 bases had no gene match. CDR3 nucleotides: TGTGCCAGCAACACTATTCCGGGACAGGGCTCCTACGAGCAGTACTTC. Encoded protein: CASNTIPGQGSYEQYF.

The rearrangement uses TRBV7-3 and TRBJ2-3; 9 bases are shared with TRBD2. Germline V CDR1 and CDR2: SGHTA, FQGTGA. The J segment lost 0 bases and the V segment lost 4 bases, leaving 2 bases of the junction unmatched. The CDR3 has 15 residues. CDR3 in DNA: TGTGCCAGCAGCTACCTAGCGGGAAGCACAGATACGCAGTATTTT. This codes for CASSYLAGSTDTQYF.

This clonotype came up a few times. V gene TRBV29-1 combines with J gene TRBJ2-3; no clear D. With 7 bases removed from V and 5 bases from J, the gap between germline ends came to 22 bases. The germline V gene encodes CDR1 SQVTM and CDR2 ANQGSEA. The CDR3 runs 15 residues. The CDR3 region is CSGTKEPSAVDTQYF. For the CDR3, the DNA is TGCAGCGGAACCAAGGAGCCCTCCGCTGTAGATACGCAGTATTTT.